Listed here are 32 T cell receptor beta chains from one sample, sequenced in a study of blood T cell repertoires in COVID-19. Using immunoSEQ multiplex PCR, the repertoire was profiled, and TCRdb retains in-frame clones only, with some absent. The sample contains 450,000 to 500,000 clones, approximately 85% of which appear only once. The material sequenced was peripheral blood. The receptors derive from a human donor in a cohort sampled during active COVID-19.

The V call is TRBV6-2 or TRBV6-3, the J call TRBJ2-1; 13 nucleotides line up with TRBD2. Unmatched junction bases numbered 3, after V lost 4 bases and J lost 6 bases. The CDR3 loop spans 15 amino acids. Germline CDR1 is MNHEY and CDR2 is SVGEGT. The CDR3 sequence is CASSSGTSGTNEQFF. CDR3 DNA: TGTGCCAGCAGTTCCGGGACTAGCGGGACCAATGAGCAGTTCTTC.

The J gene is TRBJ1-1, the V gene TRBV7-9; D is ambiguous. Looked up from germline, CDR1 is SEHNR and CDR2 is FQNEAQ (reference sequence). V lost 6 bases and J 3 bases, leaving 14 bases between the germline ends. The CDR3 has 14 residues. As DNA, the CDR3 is TGTGCCAGCAGTCCGAAGGAGCCCCACACTGAAGCTTTCTTT. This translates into CASSPKEPHTEAFF.

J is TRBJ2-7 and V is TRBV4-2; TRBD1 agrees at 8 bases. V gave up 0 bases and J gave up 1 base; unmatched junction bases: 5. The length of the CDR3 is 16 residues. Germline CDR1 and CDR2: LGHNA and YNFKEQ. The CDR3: CASSQDGGTGSYEQYF. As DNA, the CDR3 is TGTGCCAGCAGCCAAGATGGGGGGACAGGTTCCTACGAGCAGTACTTC.

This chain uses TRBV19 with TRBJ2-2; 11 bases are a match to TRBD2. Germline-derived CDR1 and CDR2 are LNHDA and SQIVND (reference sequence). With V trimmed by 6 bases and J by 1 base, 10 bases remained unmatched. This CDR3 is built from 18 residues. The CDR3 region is CASSPLLAGVLNTGELFF. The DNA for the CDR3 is TGTGCCAGTAGCCCCCTACTAGCGGGAGTGCTGAACACCGGGGAGCTGTTTTTT.

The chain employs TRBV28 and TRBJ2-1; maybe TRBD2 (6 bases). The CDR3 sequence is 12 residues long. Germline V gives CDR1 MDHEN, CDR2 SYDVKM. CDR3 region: CAAGTSYNEQFF. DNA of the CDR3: TGTGCGGCGGGGACTTCGTACAATGAGCAGTTCTTC.

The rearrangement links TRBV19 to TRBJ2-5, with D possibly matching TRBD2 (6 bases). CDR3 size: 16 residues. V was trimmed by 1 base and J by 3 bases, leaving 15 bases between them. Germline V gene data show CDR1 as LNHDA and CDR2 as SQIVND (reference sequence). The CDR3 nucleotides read TGTGCCAGTAGTATAGCGGCGGGATTGGGGGAAGAGACCCAGTACTTC. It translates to CASSIAAGLGEETQYF.

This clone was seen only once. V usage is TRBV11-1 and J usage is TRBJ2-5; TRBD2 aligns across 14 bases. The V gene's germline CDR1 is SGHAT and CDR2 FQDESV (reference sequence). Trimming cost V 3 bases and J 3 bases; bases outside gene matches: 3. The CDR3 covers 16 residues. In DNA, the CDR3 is TGTGCCAGCAGCTTGAGGACTAGCGGGAGGAAAGAGACCCAGTACTTC. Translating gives CASSLRTSGRKETQYF.

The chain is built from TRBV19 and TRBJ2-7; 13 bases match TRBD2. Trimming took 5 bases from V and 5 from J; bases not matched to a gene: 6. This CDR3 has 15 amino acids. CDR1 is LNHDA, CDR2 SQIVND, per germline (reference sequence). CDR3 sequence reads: CASSGQTSGRNEQYF. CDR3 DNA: TGTGCCAGTAGTGGACAGACTAGCGGGAGGAACGAGCAGTACTTC.

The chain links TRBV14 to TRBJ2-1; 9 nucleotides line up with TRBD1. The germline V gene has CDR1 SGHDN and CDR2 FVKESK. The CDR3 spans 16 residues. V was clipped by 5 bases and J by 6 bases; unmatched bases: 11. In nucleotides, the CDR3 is TGTGCCAGCAGCTATTTACCGGGACAGGGAACCAATGAGCAGTTCTTC. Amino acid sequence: CASSYLPGQGTNEQFF.

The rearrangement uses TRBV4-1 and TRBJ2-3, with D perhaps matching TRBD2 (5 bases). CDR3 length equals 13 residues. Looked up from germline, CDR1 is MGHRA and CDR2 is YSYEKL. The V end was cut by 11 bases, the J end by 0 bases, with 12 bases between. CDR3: CAARRTSTDTQYF. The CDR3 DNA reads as TGCGCCGCGAGGCGGACTAGCACAGATACGCAGTATTTT.

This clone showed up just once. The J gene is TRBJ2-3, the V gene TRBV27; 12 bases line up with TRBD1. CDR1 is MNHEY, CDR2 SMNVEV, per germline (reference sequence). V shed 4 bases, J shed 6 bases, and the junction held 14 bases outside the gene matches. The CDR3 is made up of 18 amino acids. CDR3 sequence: CASSSAGTGGFAVDTQYF. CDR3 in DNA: TGTGCCAGCAGTTCGGCCGGGACAGGGGGCTTCGCTGTGGATACGCAGTATTTT.

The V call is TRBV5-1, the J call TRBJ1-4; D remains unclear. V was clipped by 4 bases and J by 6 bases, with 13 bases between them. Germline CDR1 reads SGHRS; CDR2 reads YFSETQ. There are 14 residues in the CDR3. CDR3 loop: CASSPNAGDEKLFF. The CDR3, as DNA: TGCGCCAGCAGCCCTAACGCGGGAGATGAAAAACTGTTTTTT.

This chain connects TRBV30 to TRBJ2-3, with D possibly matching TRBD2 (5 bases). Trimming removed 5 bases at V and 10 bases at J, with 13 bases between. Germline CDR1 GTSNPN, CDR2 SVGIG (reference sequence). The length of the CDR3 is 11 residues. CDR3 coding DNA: TGTGCCTGGTTGACGGGAAGGGCGCAGTATTTT. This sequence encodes CAWLTGRAQYF.

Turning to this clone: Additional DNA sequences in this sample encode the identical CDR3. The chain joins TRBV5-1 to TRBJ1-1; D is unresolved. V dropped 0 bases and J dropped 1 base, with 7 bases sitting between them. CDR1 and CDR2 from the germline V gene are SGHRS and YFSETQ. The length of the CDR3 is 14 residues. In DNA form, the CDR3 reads TGCGCCAGCAGCTTGGTTCGGGAGAACACTGAAGCTTTCTTT. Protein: CASSLVRENTEAFF.

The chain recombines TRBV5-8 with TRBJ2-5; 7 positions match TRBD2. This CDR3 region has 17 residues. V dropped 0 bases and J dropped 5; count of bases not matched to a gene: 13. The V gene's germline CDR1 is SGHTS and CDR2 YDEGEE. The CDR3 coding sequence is TGTGCCAGCAGCTTGGGGAGGCTAGCGGCAACAATCGAGACCCAGTACTTC. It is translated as CASSLGRLAATIETQYF.

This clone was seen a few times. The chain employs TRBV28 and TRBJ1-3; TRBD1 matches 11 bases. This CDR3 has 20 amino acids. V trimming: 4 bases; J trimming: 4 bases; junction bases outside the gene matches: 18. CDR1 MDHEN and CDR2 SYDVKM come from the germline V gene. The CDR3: CASSSWAGTGGSPGGNTIYF. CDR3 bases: TGTGCCAGCAGTTCCTGGGCCGGGACAGGGGGTTCCCCTGGGGGAAACACCATATATTTT.

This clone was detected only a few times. CDR3 bases: TGTGCCAGCAGCTTGGTGCGGTCGATGGGGACTGATGAGCAGTTCTTC. Translating gives CASSLVRSMGTDEQFF. V and J are TRBV5-4 and TRBJ2-1; D perhaps matches TRBD2 (6 bases). CDR1 SGHNT and CDR2 YYREEE come from the germline V gene (reference sequence). The CDR3 has 16 residues. Trimming took 0 bases from V and 8 from J, leaving 18 bases between them.

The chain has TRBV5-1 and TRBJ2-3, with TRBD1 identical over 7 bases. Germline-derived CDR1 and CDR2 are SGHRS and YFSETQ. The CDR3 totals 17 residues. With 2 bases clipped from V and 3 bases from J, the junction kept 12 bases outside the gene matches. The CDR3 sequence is CASSFGPDRVVTDTQYF. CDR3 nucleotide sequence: TGCGCCAGCAGCTTTGGCCCTGACAGGGTGGTAACAGATACGCAGTATTTT.

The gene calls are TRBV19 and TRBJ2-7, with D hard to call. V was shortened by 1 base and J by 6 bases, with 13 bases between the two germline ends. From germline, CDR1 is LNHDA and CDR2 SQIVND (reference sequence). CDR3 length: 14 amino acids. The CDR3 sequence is CASSIVGDFAEQYF. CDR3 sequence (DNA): TGTGCCAGTAGTATAGTCGGTGATTTCGCCGAGCAGTACTTC.

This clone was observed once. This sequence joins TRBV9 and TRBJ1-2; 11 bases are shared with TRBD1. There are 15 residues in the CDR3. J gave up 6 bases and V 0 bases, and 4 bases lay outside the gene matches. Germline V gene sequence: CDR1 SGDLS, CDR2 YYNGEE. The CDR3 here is CASSVGTGGMDGYTF. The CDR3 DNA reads TGTGCCAGCAGCGTAGGGACAGGGGGCATGGATGGCTACACCTTC.

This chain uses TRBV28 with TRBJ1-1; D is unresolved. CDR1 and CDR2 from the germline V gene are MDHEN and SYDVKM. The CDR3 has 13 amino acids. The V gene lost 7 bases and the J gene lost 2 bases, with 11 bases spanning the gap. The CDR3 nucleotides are TGTGCCAGCATCGGGAGGATTAACACTGAAGCTTTCTTT. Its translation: CASIGRINTEAFF.

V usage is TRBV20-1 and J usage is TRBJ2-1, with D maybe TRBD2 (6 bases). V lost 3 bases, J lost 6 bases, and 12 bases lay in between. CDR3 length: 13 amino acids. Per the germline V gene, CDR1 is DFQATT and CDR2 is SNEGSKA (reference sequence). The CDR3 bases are TGCAGTGCTAGTTTAACTAGCCTCAATGAGCAGTTCTTC. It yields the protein CSASLTSLNEQFF.

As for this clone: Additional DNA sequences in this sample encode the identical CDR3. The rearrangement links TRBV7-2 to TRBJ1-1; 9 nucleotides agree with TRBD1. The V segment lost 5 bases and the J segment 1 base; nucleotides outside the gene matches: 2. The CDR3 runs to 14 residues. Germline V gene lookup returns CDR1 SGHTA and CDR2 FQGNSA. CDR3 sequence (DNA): TGTGCCAGCAGCCCACAGGGGGCGAACACTGAAGCTTTCTTT. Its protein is CASSPQGANTEAFF. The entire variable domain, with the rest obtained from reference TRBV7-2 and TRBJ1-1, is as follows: GAGVSQSPSNKVTEKGKDVELRCDPISGHTALYWYRQSLGQGLEFLIYFQGNSAPDKSGLPSDRFSAERTGGSVSTLTIQRTQQEDSAVYLCASSPQGANTEAFFGQGTRLTVV.

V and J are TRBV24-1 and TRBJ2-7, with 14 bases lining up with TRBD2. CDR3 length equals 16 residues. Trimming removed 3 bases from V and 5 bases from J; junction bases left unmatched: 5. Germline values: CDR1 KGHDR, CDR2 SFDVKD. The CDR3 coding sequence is TGTGCCACCAGTGATCCCGGGACTAGCGGGAGTGACGAGCAGTACTTC. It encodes CATSDPGTSGSDEQYF.

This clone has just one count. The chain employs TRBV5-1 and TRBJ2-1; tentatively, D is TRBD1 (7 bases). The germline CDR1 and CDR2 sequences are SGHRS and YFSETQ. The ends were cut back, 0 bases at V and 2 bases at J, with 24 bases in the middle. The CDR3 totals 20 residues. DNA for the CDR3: TGCGCCAGCAGCTTGGTTCCGCCTAGCGACCTAAGGGGGCCCTACAATGAGCAGTTCTTC. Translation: CASSLVPPSDLRGPYNEQFF.

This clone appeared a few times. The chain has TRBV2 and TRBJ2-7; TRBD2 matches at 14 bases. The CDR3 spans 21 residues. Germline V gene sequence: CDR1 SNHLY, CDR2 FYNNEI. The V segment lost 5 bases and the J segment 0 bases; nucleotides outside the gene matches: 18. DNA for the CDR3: TGTGCCAGCAGTAACCAGGGGGCGACTAGCGGGAGGGCCCTGTTCTCCTACGAGCAGTACTTC. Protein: CASSNQGATSGRALFSYEQYF.

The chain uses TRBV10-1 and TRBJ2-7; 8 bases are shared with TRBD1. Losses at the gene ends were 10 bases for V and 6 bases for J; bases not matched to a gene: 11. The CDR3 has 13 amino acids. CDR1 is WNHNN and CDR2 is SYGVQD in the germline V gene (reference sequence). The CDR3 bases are TGCGCCACCACAGTAACCGGGACAGGCGAGCAGTACTTC. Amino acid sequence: CATTVTGTGEQYF.

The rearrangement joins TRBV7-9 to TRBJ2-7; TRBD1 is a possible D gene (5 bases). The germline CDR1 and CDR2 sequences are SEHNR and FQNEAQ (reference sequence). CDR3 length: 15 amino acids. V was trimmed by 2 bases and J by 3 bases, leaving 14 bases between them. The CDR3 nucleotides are TGTGCCAGCAGCTTAAGTAGGGGAATGGGCTACGAGCAGTACTTC. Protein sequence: CASSLSRGMGYEQYF.

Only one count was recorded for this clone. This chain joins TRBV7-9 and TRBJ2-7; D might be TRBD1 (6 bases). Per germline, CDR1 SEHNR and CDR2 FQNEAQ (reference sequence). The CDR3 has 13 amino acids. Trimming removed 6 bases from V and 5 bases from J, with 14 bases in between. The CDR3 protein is CASRERRQDEQYF. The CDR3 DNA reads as TGTGCCAGCAGGGAACGTCGACAGGACGAGCAGTACTTC.

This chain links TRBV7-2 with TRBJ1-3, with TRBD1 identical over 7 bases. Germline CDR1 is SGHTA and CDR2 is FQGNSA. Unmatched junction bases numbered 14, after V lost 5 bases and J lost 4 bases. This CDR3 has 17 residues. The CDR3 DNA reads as TGTGCCAGCAGCGTCACCGGGACAGTTTCATCCGGAAACACCATATATTTT. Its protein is CASSVTGTVSSGNTIYF.

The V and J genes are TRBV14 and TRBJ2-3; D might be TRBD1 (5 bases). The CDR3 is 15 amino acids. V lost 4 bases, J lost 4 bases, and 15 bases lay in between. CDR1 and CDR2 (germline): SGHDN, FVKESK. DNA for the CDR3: TGTGCCAGCAGCCGCTTTCGGCAGGGTGCAGATACGCAGTATTTT. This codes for CASSRFRQGADTQYF.

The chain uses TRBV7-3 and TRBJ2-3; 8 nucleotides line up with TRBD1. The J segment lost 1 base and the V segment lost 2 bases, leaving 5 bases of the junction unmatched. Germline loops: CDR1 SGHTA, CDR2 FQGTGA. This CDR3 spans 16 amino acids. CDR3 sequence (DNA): TGTGCCAGCAGCTTATTCCAGACAGGGGGCACAGATACGCAGTATTTT. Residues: CASSLFQTGGTDTQYF.